The source of this TCR beta chain is a study of radiation and T cells in renal cell carcinoma (dated by TCRdb to the early 2020s). General notes on the study: Samples were obtained from a clinical trial, in which 15 Gy stereotactic body radiation therapy was delivered to primary renal cell carcinomas and nephrectomy was performed 4 weeks later. TCR beta sequencing covered some 55 samples in total, comprising about 26 tumors and approximately 27 peripheral blood samples. Across all 50 or so samples, under 5 million unique CDR3 nucleotide sequences, encoding about 3,000,000 unique CDR3 amino acid sequences, were identified. Here is what the overall study found, with its caveats: Because the trial had a single-armed design, the trial could not examine how radiation dose or scheduling affected the TCR repertoire. Tracking of blood repertoire dynamics stopped at roughly 4 weeks after treatment, with no follow-up past that point. No pretreatment tumor biopsies were available, so the baseline intratumoral presence of clonotypes could not be determined. An increase in top tumor clonotypes in blood was observed from baseline to 2 weeks post-radiation, followed by contraction by 4 weeks, which was taken to suggest transient expansion of tumor-resident clones.

V and J lose 0 bases and 5 bases, and a span of 14 bases separates them. CDR1 and CDR2 (SGDLS, YYNGEE) derive from the germline V gene. There are 16 amino acids in the CDR3, from cysteine to phenylalanine inclusive. Only the CDR3 DNA stays, 48 bases, in frame from base 1. TCR beta libraries were generated from genomic DNA with the immunoSEQ kit, following the manufacturer's recommendations. To prepare the libraries, a first multiplex PCR with proprietary primers was run, followed by a second PCR that added unique barcodes, and a bead cleanup was done after each round. Each sample batch included a kit-provided positive control reaction and a negative control reaction. The final libraries underwent checking on an Agilent 4200 TapeStation D1000 ScreenTape, volumetric pooling, and quantification by qPCR. Sequencing was performed on an Illumina NextSeq500 with a MidOutput 150-cycle cartridge, and 156 Read1 and 15 Index1 cycles were run with kit custom primers. The pooled library was loaded at about 1 pM with approximately 20% PhiX control spiked in. The authors' pipeline ran thus. Vendor-processed data were analyzed in R, and a clonotype was defined as all T cells sharing the same CDR3 nucleotide sequence. In the clone abundance analyses, frequencies were normalized to the 10,000 most abundant clones in each sample. Public T cell clones, which averaged fewer than five per sample, were removed prior to analysis. Tumor-enriched clonotypes and baseline blood-enriched clonotypes were defined as those with an abundance difference of at least 32-fold between compartments. A beta-binomial differential abundance model was used to identify clonotypes that were expanded or contracted between blood time points. Similarity between tumor and blood repertoires was quantified using the Baroni-Urbani and Buser coefficient, and groups were compared with two-tailed Wilcoxon tests in R. TCRdb stores this immuneACCESS table with in-frame sequences only. Part of the clones is absent; in the studies checked, under half of the shortfall reflects unresolved V genes, and no reason is known for the rest. V, J and clone size reflect that table, while D and trimming were determined from the DNA. The sample includes 25,000 to 30,000 clones, with 81% observed a single time. The top ten clonotypes cover roughly a third of the sample.

Remarks on this clone: Its antigen has not been determined. No base quality information exists; no much larger clone differs at one position.

Sample time point, as interpreted from the label and publication: blood 2 weeks post-SBRT. What this sample's treatment or condition label stands for: 15 Gy SBRT to primary tumor, nephrectomy 4 weeks later. To follow tumor-enriched clonotypes, peripheral blood was collected serially from radiation-treated patients at baseline and again at 2 weeks and 4 weeks after SBRT. Every patient had renal cell carcinoma of clear cell pathology. Genomic DNA for TCR sequencing was prepared using the QIAamp DNA Blood Mini Kit (Qiagen). The analyses included just those samples that passed every quality control check.

The V and J genes are TRBV9 and TRBJ1-4, with a weak D call of TRBD1 (5 bases match). The material sequenced was blood, taken from a patient whose treatment included radiotherapy and nephrectomy. The sequence derives from a man aged 55 to 70 with renal cell carcinoma. The DNA sequence is TGTGCCAGCAGCGTAGCTGGGGCGGCAGGGAATGAAAAACTGTTTTTT. Translation gives CASSVAGAAGNEKLFF.